This is a list of T cell receptor beta chains from one sample in a study of regulatory T cells in long-lasting Graves disease. TCRdb passed the multiplex PCR reads through MiXCR, listing each CDR3 protein once. The table shows approximately 400,000 distinct CDR3 sequences, with around 16% occurring only once. Sequences were derived from peripheral blood mononuclear cells (PBMCs), sampled at new diagnosis, from a patient treated with antithyroid drugs. The source is a female donor with Graves disease. The CDR3 runs from the conserved cysteine through the conserved F or W. Each record gives: CDR3 protein, CDR3 DNA, D gene, V gene, J gene, clone size. The D gene is left open where the match is weak. The size entry is marked missing in some rows and otherwise reads once, few, many or a size class.

CASSPSGNTIYF,TGTGCCAGCAGCCCCAGTGGAAACACCATATATTTT,-,TRBV7-2,TRBJ1-3,many
CASSTRGMSGNTIYF,TGTGCCAGCTCCACCAGGGGGATGTCTGGAAACACCATATATTTT,TRBD1,TRBV18,TRBJ1-3,-
CASGSYRDKQTYGYTF,TGTGCCAGCGGCTCTTACCGGGACAAACAAACCTATGGCTACACCTTC,-,TRBV11-2,TRBJ1-2,many
CAISESQDLWGYTF,TGTGCCATCAGTGAGTCCCAGGACCTGTGGGGCTACACCTTC,-,TRBV10-3,TRBJ1-2,many
CASSFGMEVLTDTQYF,TGTGCCAGCAGTTTCGGGATGGAGGTACTCACAGATACGCAGTATTTT,-,TRBV6-2/TRBV6-3,TRBJ2-3,-
CASSALEPFNEQYF,TGTGCCAGCAGTGCGTTGGAACCTTTCAACGAGCAGTACTTC,-,TRBV2,TRBJ2-7,many
CATTKSRVDIQYF,TGTGCCACCACCAAGAGCCGGGTGGACATTCAGTACTTC,-,TRBV6-1,TRBJ2-4,few
CASKVQSAPNYGYTF,TGCGCCAGCAAGGTACAGTCCGCACCCAACTATGGCTACACCTTC,-,TRBV4-1,TRBJ1-2,-
CASRSRLTTNYGYTF,TGTGCCAGCAGATCACGGCTAACTACTAACTATGGCTACACCTTC,-,TRBV12-3/TRBV12-4,TRBJ1-2,many
CATSGQGDTDTQYF,TGTGCCACCAGTGGACAGGGGGACACAGATACGCAGTATTTT,TRBD1,TRBV24-1,TRBJ2-3,-
CASSLEWASGGYEQYF,TGTGCCAGCAGCTTAGAATGGGCGTCAGGGGGCTACGAGCAGTACTTC,TRBD1,TRBV11-2,TRBJ2-7,-
CASSGPRSSTGELFF,TGTGCCAGCAGTGGGCCTCGATCTAGTACCGGGGAGCTGTTTTTT,-,TRBV2,TRBJ2-2,few
CASSFTRPGTGNYEQYF,TGTGCCAGCAGCTTCACGAGACCCGGGACAGGGAACTACGAGCAGTACTTC,TRBD1,TRBV7-9,TRBJ2-7,-
CASSLDTGRSTEAFF,TGTGCCAGCAGCTTAGATACGGGCAGATCCACTGAAGCTTTCTTT,-,TRBV11-2,TRBJ1-1,many
CASTRPGSFYEQYF,TGTGCCAGCACCCGGCCGGGATCCTTCTACGAGCAGTACTTC,-,TRBV6-1,TRBJ2-7,many
CASSQTGTGNYEQYF,TGTGCCAGCAGCCAAACCGGGACAGGGAATTACGAGCAGTACTTC,TRBD1,TRBV14,TRBJ2-7,many
CATGGLAGANTGELFF,TGTGCCACCGGCGGCCTAGCGGGGGCGAACACCGGGGAGCTGTTTTTT,TRBD2,TRBV24-1,TRBJ2-2,many
CAITGGWTGVENGYTF,TGTGCCATCACGGGAGGATGGACAGGGGTAGAAAATGGCTACACCTTC,TRBD1,TRBV10-3,TRBJ1-2,many
CASSYSDFYEQYF,TGTGCCAGCAGTTACTCGGATTTCTACGAGCAGTACTTC,-,TRBV6-2/TRBV6-3,TRBJ2-7,-
CASSEGGFGTEAFF,TGTGCCAGCAGCGAGGGGGGGTTCGGCACTGAAGCTTTCTTT,-,TRBV2,TRBJ1-1,many
CASSMGRTNYGYTF,TGTGCCAGTAGTATGGGGAGGACTAACTATGGCTACACCTTC,-,TRBV19,TRBJ1-2,many
CASSRAGLADRGDTQYF,TGTGCCAGCAGCCGTGCTGGGCTAGCTGACAGGGGAGATACGCAGTATTTT,TRBD1,TRBV3-1,TRBJ2-3,many
CASSIRRTVREKLFF,TGTGCCAGTAGTATCCGGCGGACAGTGCGAGAAAAACTGTTTTTT,-,TRBV19,TRBJ1-4,-
CAWSVGVGELFF,TGTGCCTGGAGTGTTGGGGTCGGGGAGCTGTTTTTT,-,TRBV30,TRBJ2-2,many
CASSLRSGGLTDTQYF,TGTGCCAGCAGCTTAAGGAGCGGGGGGCTCACAGATACGCAGTATTTT,TRBD2,TRBV7-3,TRBJ2-3,-
CASSYSPLARGQPQHF,TGTGCCAGCAGTTACTCGCCGCTCGCCCGAGGGCAGCCCCAGCATTTT,-,TRBV6-6,TRBJ1-5,few
CASSQLIRQGTNYGYTF,TGTGCCAGCAGCCAACTGATCCGACAGGGAACTAACTATGGCTACACCTTC,TRBD1,TRBV4-2,TRBJ1-2,-
CATSRGLPTGNTIYF,TGTGCCACCAGCAGAGGGCTCCCGACCGGAAACACCATATATTTT,-,TRBV15,TRBJ1-3,once
CATSDLGGHSYNEQFF,TGTGCCACCAGTGATTTAGGGGGCCACTCCTACAATGAGCAGTTCTTC,TRBD1,TRBV24-1,TRBJ2-1,-
CASSQGGGGLQETQYF,TGCGCCAGCAGCCAAGGAGGGGGAGGGCTCCAAGAGACCCAGTACTTC,-,TRBV4-3,TRBJ2-5,many
CASSLDWVDTSGNTIYF,TGTGCCAGCAGCTTAGACTGGGTCGACACCTCTGGAAACACCATATATTTT,-,TRBV7-2,TRBJ1-3,many
CASSLNPGNRIGFEETQYF,TGTGCCAGCAGCTTAAACCCCGGAAACAGGATTGGGTTCGAAGAGACCCAGTACTTC,-,TRBV7-3,TRBJ2-5,-
CASSLAILAGNEQFF,TGTGCCAGCAGCTTAGCCATTCTAGCGGGGAATGAGCAGTTCTTC,TRBD2,TRBV11-3,TRBJ2-1,few
CASSSTGPHTEAFF,TGTGCCAGCAGTTCGACAGGGCCGCACACTGAAGCTTTCTTT,TRBD1,TRBV12-3/TRBV12-4,TRBJ1-1,many
CASSPRGGFGEQFF,TGTGCCAGCAGTCCACGGGGGGGATTCGGTGAGCAGTTCTTC,TRBD2,TRBV27,TRBJ2-1,few
CASSLTGTVNTEAFF,TGTGCCAGCAGCTTAACCGGGACAGTGAACACTGAAGCTTTCTTT,TRBD1,TRBV5-1,TRBJ1-1,many
CASSQVGLAGHSYEQYF,TGTGCCAGCAGCCAGGTCGGACTAGCGGGACACTCCTACGAGCAGTACTTC,TRBD2,TRBV3-1,TRBJ2-7,many
CASSQDQAVNQPQHF,TGCGCCAGCAGCCAAGATCAGGCAGTCAATCAGCCCCAGCATTTT,-,TRBV4-1,TRBJ1-5,many
CASSEDEGSGSSEQYF,TGCGCCAGCAGTGAGGACGAGGGTAGCGGGAGTAGCGAGCAGTACTTC,TRBD2,TRBV10-1,TRBJ2-7,many
CASSLRAGGPGYNEQFF,TGTGCCAGCAGCCTAAGAGCAGGGGGGCCGGGTTACAATGAGCAGTTCTTC,-,TRBV11-1,TRBJ2-1,many
CASSLSGIAYEQYF,TGTGCCAGCAGTCTTAGCGGGATAGCGTACGAGCAGTACTTC,TRBD2,TRBV12-3/TRBV12-4,TRBJ2-7,many
CASSPPGGGYEQFF,TGTGCCAGCAGTCCCCCGGGGGGAGGTTATGAGCAGTTCTTC,TRBD2,TRBV12-3/TRBV12-4,TRBJ2-1,-
CASSQDSRVTYEQYF,TGTGCCAGCAGCCAAGATTCCAGGGTTACCTACGAGCAGTACTTC,-,TRBV3-2,TRBJ2-7,few
CSARDRGFADTQYF,TGCAGTGCTAGAGACAGGGGTTTCGCAGATACGCAGTATTTT,-,TRBV20-1,TRBJ2-3,-
CSARDGRGNQETQYF,TGCAGTGCTAGAGATGGCAGGGGTAATCAAGAGACCCAGTACTTC,-,TRBV20-1,TRBJ2-5,many